These T cell receptor beta chains were read from a single sample in a study of T cell repertoires in cytomegalovirus infection. Antigens for these TCRs are unknown. TCRdb independently ran MiXCR on the reads; one entry per CDR3 protein. The data hold around 710,000 distinct CDR3 sequences, with almost 30% observed a single time. The specimen comprised cultured CD8+ T cells from PBMCs, sampled from culture after CMV antigen stimulation. These TCRs come from a human donor in good health (CMV status not recorded). Some clones in this sample may be carry-over from other donors' samples. Each CDR3 is given without its conserved first and last residue. The order of the fields is V gene, J gene, CDR3 protein.

TRBV4-2	TRBJ1-2	ASSEDGFGYGYT
TRBV6-5	TRBJ1-6	ASSPDRKRPLH
TRBV19	TRBJ1-6	ASTGGDNYNSPLH
TRBV20-1	TRBJ1-2	SARDSAGQFVDGYT
TRBV12-3/TRBV12-4	TRBJ2-3	ASSLVLAGASDTQY
TRBV12-5	TRBJ1-1	ASGPGQLDWTEAF
TRBV6-6	TRBJ1-1	ASSYPSRRADTEAF
TRBV19	TRBJ1-1	ASSMRANRRNPEAF
TRBV20-1	TRBJ2-4	SARCREDIQY
TRBV27	TRBJ2-1	ASSHRSTDNEQF
TRBV29-1	TRBJ1-1	SVEEGGYGTEAF
TRBV12-3/TRBV12-4	TRBJ1-2	ASSLPGGKGYT
TRBV7-9	TRBJ1-2	ASSKGTDFNYGYT
TRBV9	TRBJ2-6	ASSVNRGQGATGANVLT
TRBV7-2	TRBJ2-1	ASSEDGDEF
TRBV7-9	TRBJ1-2	ASSPLEGSYYGYT
TRBV28	TRBJ2-3	ASSLTEGRYDTQY
TRBV12-3/TRBV12-4	TRBJ2-1	ASSSRGWDEQF
TRBV11-2	TRBJ2-3	ASSIESGLAGADTQY
TRBV28	TRBJ1-5	ASSLTPDGYSNQPQH
TRBV7-6	TRBJ2-7	ASSLGPGQTYEQY
TRBV9	TRBJ1-1	ASSVVGREAF